These T cell receptor beta chains were read from a single sample in a study of cytomegalovirus exposure and HLA in healthy donors. The protocol was immunoSEQ multiplex PCR, while the TCRdb copy is restricted to in-frame clones and leaves out a portion. The sample includes 200,000 to 250,000 clones, over 75% of them seen just once. Sample: PBMCs. These TCRs come from a man between 18 and 35 years old in good health and CMV-seronegative. Each CDR3 is given with its conserved first and last residue. Fields, in order: V gene, D gene, clone size, J gene, CDR3 protein, CDR3 DNA. The D gene is left open where the match is weak. Rows give clone size only sometimes, using once, few, many, or a class for an expanded clone.

TRBV5-4,TRBD1,NA,TRBJ2-1,CASSFNGQGAVGNEQFF,TGTGCCAGCAGCTTCAACGGACAGGGGGCGGTCGGGAATGAGCAGTTCTTC
TRBV30,TRBD1,NA,TRBJ2-3,CAWSVGTGGTDTQYF,TGTGCCTGGAGTGTCGGGACAGGGGGCACAGATACGCAGTATTTT
TRBV7-2,NA,NA,TRBJ1-1,CASSLRQGNTEAFF,TGTGCCAGCAGCTTAAGGCAGGGGAACACTGAAGCTTTCTTT
TRBV4-2,TRBD2,NA,TRBJ2-2,CASSHESGTSGRNTGELFF,TGTGCCAGCAGCCATGAATCCGGGACTAGCGGGAGGAACACCGGGGAGCTGTTTTTT
TRBV7-2,TRBD2,NA,TRBJ2-2,CASSLEAGGNIGELFF,TGTGCCAGCAGCTTAGAGGCGGGGGGGAATATCGGGGAGCTGTTTTTT
TRBV5-4,NA,NA,TRBJ1-6,CASSSAGLGLNSPLHF,TGTGCCAGCAGCTCAGCGGGGCTCGGGCTAAATTCACCCCTCCACTTT
TRBV2,TRBD2,once,TRBJ2-3,CASSEAASGTDTQYF,TGTGCCAGCAGTGAAGCTGCTAGCGGTACAGATACGCAGTATTTT
TRBV30,NA,NA,TRBJ2-7,CASTGFDEQYF,TGTGCCTCCACAGGGTTCGACGAGCAGTACTTC
TRBV28,TRBD1,NA,TRBJ2-7,CASSLGTGVYEQYF,TGTGCCAGCAGTTTAGGAACAGGGGTCTACGAGCAGTACTTC
TRBV27,TRBD1,NA,TRBJ2-5,CATSTGQGVWETQYF,TGTGCCACCTCGACGGGCCAGGGGGTGTGGGAGACCCAGTACTTC
TRBV30,NA,NA,TRBJ2-3,CAWSVGGLLDTQYF,TGTGCCTGGAGTGTAGGCGGGCTGCTAGATACGCAGTATTTT
TRBV7-2,TRBD1,NA,TRBJ1-5,CASSFKGQGNQPQHF,TGTGCCAGCAGCTTTAAAGGACAGGGTAATCAGCCCCAGCATTTT
TRBV7-9,TRBD2,NA,TRBJ2-2,CSSIHGLAGLNTGELFF,TGTTCCAGCATCCATGGGCTAGCGGGTCTTAACACCGGGGAGCTGTTTTTT
TRBV30,NA,NA,TRBJ1-5,CAWSVSVYQPQHF,TGTGCCTGGAGTGTATCCGTTTATCAGCCCCAGCATTTT
TRBV7-2,NA,NA,TRBJ1-5,CASSPAGGINQPQHF,TGTGCCAGCAGCCCAGCGGGGGGGATCAATCAGCCCCAGCATTTT
TRBV7-8,TRBD2,NA,TRBJ2-7,CASSWREGSSYEQYF,TGTGCCAGCAGCTGGCGGGAGGGGAGCTCCTACGAGCAGTACTTC
TRBV28,TRBD1,NA,TRBJ2-2,CASSYRDRGLAGELFF,TGTGCCAGCAGTTATCGGGACAGGGGGCTGGCCGGGGAGCTGTTTTTT
TRBV7-8,TRBD1,once,TRBJ1-3,CASSPIQGSSGNTIYF,TGTGCCAGCAGCCCGATACAGGGGAGCTCTGGAAACACCATATATTTT
TRBV20-1,TRBD2,NA,TRBJ2-5,CSAGTSETQYF,TGCAGTGCTGGGACTAGCGAGACCCAGTACTTC
TRBV5-4,TRBD2,NA,TRBJ2-1,CASSLNLAGAPYNEQFF,TGTGCCAGCAGCCTAAACCTAGCGGGGGCCCCCTACAATGAGCAGTTCTTC
TRBV7-6,NA,NA,TRBJ2-5,CASSTREGFVETQYF,TGTGCCAGCAGCACCCGGGAAGGGTTTGTGGAGACCCAGTACTTC
TRBV23-1,NA,NA,TRBJ1-1,CASSQDSRKAFF,TGCGCCAGCAGTCAAGACAGTAGGAAAGCTTTCTTT
TRBV10-3,TRBD1,NA,TRBJ2-1,CAINPGQGHNEQFF,TGTGCCATCAACCCGGGACAGGGACACAATGAGCAGTTCTTC
TRBV4-1,TRBD2,NA,TRBJ2-5,CASSQDNVGLAPPETQYF,TGCGCCAGCAGCCAAGATAATGTCGGACTAGCACCGCCAGAGACCCAGTACTTC
TRBV9,NA,NA,TRBJ2-3,CASSVAADTQYF,TGTGCCAGCAGCGTAGCCGCAGATACGCAGTATTTT
TRBV27,NA,NA,TRBJ1-5,CASSFSHSNQPQHF,TGTGCCAGCAGTTTTAGTCATAGCAATCAGCCCCAGCATTTT
TRBV9,NA,NA,TRBJ2-7,CASSVGWGGAYEQYF,TGTGCCAGCAGCGTAGGGTGGGGGGGCGCCTACGAGCAGTACTTC
TRBV7-3,NA,NA,TRBJ1-1,CASSEIGRGRMNTEAFF,TGTGCCAGCAGCGAGATAGGGCGGGGGAGGATGAACACTGAAGCTTTCTTT
TRBV2,NA,NA,TRBJ2-3,CASSGGGGPYTQYF,TGTGCCAGCAGTGGAGGCGGAGGGCCTTATACGCAGTATTTT
TRBV6-1,TRBD2,few,TRBJ2-7,CASRGTRNEQYF,TGTGCCAGCAGGGGGACTAGGAACGAGCAGTACTTC
TRBV7-9,NA,NA,TRBJ1-5,CASSSSMTGQNQPQHF,TGTGCCAGCAGCTCCTCCATGACAGGCCAAAATCAGCCCCAGCATTTT
TRBV7-7,TRBD2,NA,TRBJ2-7,CASSLRLAGTYEQYF,TGTGCTAGCAGCTTGCGACTAGCGGGGACCTACGAGCAGTACTTC
TRBV19,NA,NA,TRBJ2-7,CASSPVGGGGSYEQYF,TGTGCCAGTAGTCCCGTAGGGGGCGGGGGGTCCTACGAGCAGTACTTC
TRBV30,TRBD2,NA,TRBJ2-7,CAWSAGGVRDYEQYF,TGTGCCTGGAGTGCTGGGGGGGTCAGAGACTACGAGCAGTACTTC
TRBV11-3,NA,NA,TRBJ2-2,CASSLNPPDSAGELFF,TGTGCCAGCAGCTTAAATCCCCCGGACTCCGCCGGGGAGCTGTTTTTT
TRBV28,NA,NA,TRBJ1-5,CASSLPRGNQPQHF,TGTGCCAGCAGTCTCCCCCGAGGTAATCAGCCCCAGCATTTT
TRBV29-1,TRBD1,few,TRBJ2-3,CSVEAGGPQYF,TGCAGCGTTGAAGCAGGGGGACCGCAGTATTTT
TRBV4-3,NA,NA,TRBJ1-2,CASSQDLAGSYGYTF,TGCGCCAGCAGCCAAGATCTGGCGGGCTCCTATGGCTACACCTTC
TRBV18,TRBD2,NA,TRBJ2-3,CASSLDSSGNTDTQYF,TGTGCCAGCTCACTAGACTCTAGCGGGAACACAGATACGCAGTATTTT
TRBV19,NA,NA,TRBJ1-3,CASSRRSSVSGNTIYF,TGTGCCAGTAGTCGTCGAAGTTCGGTCTCTGGAAACACCATATATTTT
TRBV6-6,NA,NA,TRBJ1-5,CASSYLTGPQHF,TGTGCCAGCAGTTATCTGACAGGTCCCCAGCATTTT
TRBV25-1,TRBD1,NA,TRBJ2-7,CASSNTGAYEQYF,TGTGCCAGCAGTAACACAGGGGCCTACGAGCAGTACTTC
TRBV7-2,NA,NA,TRBJ1-2,CASSLDRVPIYGYTF,TGTGCCAGCAGCTTAGACAGGGTACCCATCTATGGCTACACCTTC
TRBV6-5,TRBD2,NA,TRBJ2-1,CASSYGLAGVNEQFF,TGTGCCAGCAGTTACGGACTAGCGGGAGTTAATGAGCAGTTCTTC
TRBV9,NA,NA,TRBJ1-6,CASSVDGGLNSPLHF,TGTGCCAGCAGCGTAGATGGGGGCCTTAATTCACCCCTCCACTTT
TRBV7-9,TRBD1,NA,TRBJ2-7,CSSSFGTGAVYEQYF,TGTTCCAGCAGCTTTGGGACAGGGGCCGTCTACGAGCAGTACTTC
TRBV27,NA,NA,TRBJ1-5,CASTQGGNQPQHF,TGTGCCAGCACACAGGGAGGGAATCAGCCCCAGCATTTT
TRBV5-4,NA,NA,TRBJ2-7,CASSAATYPEQYF,TGTGCCAGCAGCGCCGCGACTTATCCCGAGCAGTACTTC
TRBV5-1,TRBD1,NA,TRBJ1-3,CASSPVQQGATGNTIYF,TGCGCCAGCAGCCCCGTCCAGCAGGGGGCTACTGGAAACACCATATATTTT
TRBV7-9,TRBD1,few,TRBJ2-2,CASDRVTGELFF,TGTGCCAGCGACAGGGTAACCGGGGAGCTGTTTTTT
TRBV5-1,TRBD1,NA,TRBJ2-2,CASSFDAGGGGELFF,TGCGCCAGCAGCTTTGATGCAGGGGGCGGCGGGGAGCTGTTTTTT
TRBV20-1,NA,NA,TRBJ2-7,CSAWTAYEQYF,TGCAGTGCCTGGACAGCGTACGAGCAGTACTTC
TRBV5-1,TRBD2,NA,TRBJ2-5,CASSLAGLAFGETQYF,TGCGCCAGCAGCTTGGCTGGACTAGCATTCGGTGAGACCCAGTACTTC
TRBV2,TRBD1,NA,TRBJ1-6,CASRLDRSNSPLHF,TGTGCCAGCAGACTGGACAGGAGTAATTCACCCCTCCACTTT